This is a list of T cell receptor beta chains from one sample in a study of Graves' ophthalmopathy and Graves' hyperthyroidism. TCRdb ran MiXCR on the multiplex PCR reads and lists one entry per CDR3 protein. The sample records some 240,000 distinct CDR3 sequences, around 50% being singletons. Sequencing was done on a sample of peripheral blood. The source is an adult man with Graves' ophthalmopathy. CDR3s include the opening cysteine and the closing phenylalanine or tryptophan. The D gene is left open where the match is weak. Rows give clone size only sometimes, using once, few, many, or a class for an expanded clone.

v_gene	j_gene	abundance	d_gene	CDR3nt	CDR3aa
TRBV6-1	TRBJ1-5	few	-	TGTGCCAGCAGTGACGCGACAAGCTATCAGCCCCAGCATTTT	CASSDATSYQPQHF
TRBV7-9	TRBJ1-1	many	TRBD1	TGTGCCAGCAGCCACAGGGGGACTGAAGCTTTCTTT	CASSHRGTEAFF
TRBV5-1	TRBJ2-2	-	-	TGCGCCAGCAAAGTGAGTCGGATTGGTCAGGCAGGGGAGCTGTTTTTT	CASKVSRIGQAGELFF
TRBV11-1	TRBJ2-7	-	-	TGCAGCGTTGGGGGGCCAGCGAGCTCCTACGAGCAGTACTTC	CSVGGPASSYEQYF
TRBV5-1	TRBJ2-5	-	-	TGCGCCAGCAGCTTTGAACAGCAAGAGACCCAGTACTTC	CASSFEQQETQYF
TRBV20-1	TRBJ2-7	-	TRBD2	TGCAGTGCTAGGAACCTAGCGGTCTCCTACGAGCAGTACTTC	CSARNLAVSYEQYF
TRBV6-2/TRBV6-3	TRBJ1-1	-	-	TGTGCCAGCAGTTTGCCGAGGAACACTGAAGCTTTCTTT	CASSLPRNTEAFF
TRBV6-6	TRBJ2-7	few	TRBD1	TGTGCCAGCAGTGATCCGGGACAGGCAACCTACGAGCAGTACTTC	CASSDPGQATYEQYF
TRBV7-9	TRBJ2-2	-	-	TGTGCCAGCAGCTTCCCAGCCGGGGGACCCGGGGAGCTGTTTTTT	CASSFPAGGPGELFF
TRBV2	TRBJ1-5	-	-	TGTGCCAGCAGCCAGGGAGGACGCAATCAGCCCCAGCATTTT	CASSQGGRNQPQHF
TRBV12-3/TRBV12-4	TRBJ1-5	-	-	TGTGCCAGCAGTTTAGCGCGAGGCGGTGAGCCCCAGCATTTT	CASSLARGGEPQHF
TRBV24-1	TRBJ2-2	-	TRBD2	TGTGCCACCAGTGATGGGGGACTAGCGGGACTAACCGGGGAGCTGTTTTTT	CATSDGGLAGLTGELFF
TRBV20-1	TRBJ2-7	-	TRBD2	TGCAGTGCTGGGGAGAGCGGGACGGGCTACGAGCAGTACTTC	CSAGESGTGYEQYF
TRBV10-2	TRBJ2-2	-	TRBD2	TGCGCCAGCAGTGAGTTAGCGGGCACGGACACCGGGGAGCTGTTTTTT	CASSELAGTDTGELFF
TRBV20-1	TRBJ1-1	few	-	TGCAGTGCTCTTCATGGGCGGGGACGGACTGAAGCTTTCTTT	CSALHGRGRTEAFF
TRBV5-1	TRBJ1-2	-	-	TGTGCCAGCAGCTTAGGCGGCAGCTCTAACTATGGCTACACCTTC	CASSLGGSSNYGYTF
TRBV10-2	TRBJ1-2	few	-	TGTGCCAGCAGTTACTCGATAGTACAGGATAACTATGGCTACACCTTC	CASSYSIVQDNYGYTF
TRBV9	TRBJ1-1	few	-	TGTGCCAGCAGCCCGTTCAGGGGCACTGAAGCTTTCTTT	CASSPFRGTEAFF
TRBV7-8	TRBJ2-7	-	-	TGTGCCAGCAGTACGGGGTTGTCCTACGAGCAGTACTTC	CASSTGLSYEQYF
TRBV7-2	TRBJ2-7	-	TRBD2	TGTGCCAGCAGCTGGTATAGCGGGCCCTACGAGCAGTACTTC	CASSWYSGPYEQYF
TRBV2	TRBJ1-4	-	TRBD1	TGTGCCAGCGTGGACAGGGTCGATAATGAAAAACTGCTTTTT	CASVDRVDNEKLLF
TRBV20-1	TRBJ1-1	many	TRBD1	TGCAGTGCTCCGGGACAGTGGAACACTGAAGCTTTCTTT	CSAPGQWNTEAFF
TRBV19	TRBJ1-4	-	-	TGTGCCAGTAGTATGGGACGGATAACTAATGAAAAACTGTTTTTT	CASSMGRITNEKLFF
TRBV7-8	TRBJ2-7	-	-	TGTGCCAGCAGCGTGGCGATAGGGGCGAAAGAGCAGTACTTC	CASSVAIGAKEQYF
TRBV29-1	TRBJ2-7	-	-	-	CSVGTGSYEQHF